This T cell receptor beta chain originates from a study of Graves' ophthalmopathy and Graves' hyperthyroidism. Whole-study results and caveats: In blood, most expanded thyroid clonotypes above 0.001 frequency were also detected. The model achieved about 67% sensitivity and roughly 72% specificity for ophthalmopathy progression.

This clonotype was recorded a few times. Its specificity is not known. Transcripts of RNA were the source for amplifying TCR beta CDR3 regions. HTBI primers were used in a first-round RT-PCR, which preceded a second-round multiplex PCR. One entry per CDR3 protein results from TCRdb running MiXCR on the multiplex PCR reads. Here the sample spans more than 550,000 distinct CDR3 sequences, over 40% being singletons. Sequencing used peripheral blood. This clonotype was obtained from an adult man with Graves' ophthalmopathy.

This chain's CDR3 is CASSYGQGNNEQFF. The DNA for the CDR3 is TGTGCCAGCAGTTATGGACAGGGGAACAATGAGCAGTTCTTC. This sequence joins TRBV25-1 and TRBJ2-1; 9 bases agree with TRBD1. From germline, CDR1 is MGHDK and CDR2 SYGVNS. The V segment lost 5 bases and the J segment 5 bases; nucleotides outside the gene matches: 4. This CDR3 has 14 amino acids. The entire variable domain, with the rest obtained from reference TRBV25-1 and TRBJ2-1, is as follows: EADIYQTPRYLVIGTGKKITLECSQTMGHDKMYWYQQDPGMELHLIHYSYGVNSTEKGDLSSESTVSRIRTEHFPLTLESARPSHTSQYLCASSYGQGNNEQFFGPGTRLTVL.